Listed below are T cell receptor beta chains from one sample, sequenced in a study of T cells in localized non-small cell lung cancer. The method was immunoSEQ multiplex PCR; TCRdb's version includes in-frame clones alone and lacks a portion of them. This table holds 100,000 to 150,000 clones, about 89% found once. Specimen: peripheral blood, collected before any cancer treatment. The receptors come from a female donor over 55 with stage I lung adenocarcinoma. Both conserved end residues are part of each CDR3. D genes are given only for firm matches. Clone sizes are given selectively: once, few, many, or a class where the clone is expanded.

>TRBJ1-1|TRBV19|.|.
TGTGCCTCAAGGGGGAGGGGGGTGAACACTGAAGCTTTCTTT
CASRGRGVNTEAFF
>TRBJ2-4|TRBV15|TRBD2|.
TGTGCCACCAGCAGAGACCTACCGGGACTAGGAACACTCCTAGCCAAAAACATTCAGTACTTC
CATSRDLPGLGTLLAKNIQYF
>TRBJ1-2|TRBV19|TRBD1|many
TGTGCCAGTAGTATGGTGACAGGGAAGAATGGCTACACCTTC
CASSMVTGKNGYTF
>TRBJ2-7|TRBV5-1|.|.
TGCGCCAGCAGCTTAGTACCCTACGAGCAGTACTTC
CASSLVPYEQYF
>TRBJ1-1|TRBV28|.|.
TGTGCCAGCAGTTTAAATTTCGGGGTGAACACTGAAGCTTTCTTT
CASSLNFGVNTEAFF
>TRBJ2-1|TRBV19|.|.
TGTGCCAGTAGTATACAGGGAGGAAATGAGCAGTTCTTC
CASSIQGGNEQFF
>TRBJ2-7|TRBV6-5|.|.
TGTGCCAGCAGTTACTCCGGCGGCGAGCAGTACTTC
CASSYSGGEQYF
>TRBJ2-7|TRBV11-3|.|.
TGTGCCAGCAGCTTAGGACGAGGGGCCTACGAGCAGTACTTC
CASSLGRGAYEQYF
>TRBJ2-1|TRBV15|.|.
TGTGCCACCAGCAGCGAATCCCCTAGACCCGACTTGCGAGGAAAATACAATGAGCAGTTCTTC
CATSSESPRPDLRGKYNEQFF
>TRBJ2-5|TRBV5-1|.|few
TGCGCCAGCAGCTTGAAAGCAGGGCAAGAGACCCAGTACTTC
CASSLKAGQETQYF
>TRBJ1-2|TRBV15|TRBD1|.
TGTGCCACCAGCAGAGATAGAAGGGCGGGACAGGGTATCGTGACTTCCTATGGCTACACCTTC
CATSRDRRAGQGIVTSYGYTF
>TRBJ2-1|TRBV7-3|.|.
TGTGCCAGCAGCCTGGGTGGCACCCGGGGCAATGAGCAGTTCTTC
CASSLGGTRGNEQFF
>TRBJ2-7|TRBV25-1|TRBD1|.
TGTGCCAGCCGAACAGGGACAGGGGGCCACGAGCAGTACTTC
CASRTGTGGHEQYF
>TRBJ2-7|TRBV27|TRBD2|few
TGTGCCAGCAGTCCCCGGGGGGGCGAGCAGTACTTC
CASSPRGGEQYF
>TRBJ1-2|TRBV15|TRBD1|.
TGTGCCACCAGCAGAGCCCGGGGACAGGATGGCTACACCTTC
CATSRARGQDGYTF
>TRBJ2-3|TRBV7-3|.|.
TGTGCCAGCAGTCCCAACTCAGATACGCAGTATTTT
CASSPNSDTQYF
>TRBJ2-7|TRBV6-1|.|.
TGTGCCAGCCGAATCGGGAAACAGGGCAGCTACGAGCAGTACTTC
CASRIGKQGSYEQYF
>TRBJ2-3|TRBV28|TRBD2|.
TGTGCCAGCAGTTTCCCCGGGACTAGTTCCACAGATACGCAGTATTTT
CASSFPGTSSTDTQYF
>TRBJ2-1|TRBV11-2|.|.
TGTGCCGGGGCCGGGGACTTCTCTTGGGATGAGCAGTTCTTC
CAGAGDFSWDEQFF
>TRBJ2-1|TRBV5-1|TRBD2|.
TGCGCCAGCAGCCTTCCGGGGGGCGGGAGGAACAATGAGCAGTTCTTC
CASSLPGGGRNNEQFF
>TRBJ2-3|TRBV7-2|TRBD2|.
TGTGCCAGCAGTCTGCTAGCGGGACCAACAGATACGCAGTATTTT
CASSLLAGPTDTQYF
>TRBJ2-5|TRBV29-1|TRBD1|.
TGCAGCGTTCGGTCAGGGGGCGCGGAGACCCAGTACTTC
CSVRSGGAETQYF
>TRBJ2-2|TRBV7-3|TRBD1|.
TGTGCCAGCAGCTTGGACAGGGTCACCGGGGAGCTGTTTTTT
CASSLDRVTGELFF
>TRBJ1-5|TRBV18|.|.
TGTGCCAGCTCACCGCTCCCGCTTGGCAATCAGCCCCAGCATTTT
CASSPLPLGNQPQHF
>TRBJ2-7|TRBV29-1|.|once
TGCAGCGTTGAAGTTGTAACGGGGGTAGAGCAGTACTTC
CSVEVVTGVEQYF
>TRBJ2-3|TRBV5-4|TRBD1|.
TGTGCCAGCAGCCCGACAGGGTCGGCGGCAGATACGCAGTATTTT
CASSPTGSAADTQYF